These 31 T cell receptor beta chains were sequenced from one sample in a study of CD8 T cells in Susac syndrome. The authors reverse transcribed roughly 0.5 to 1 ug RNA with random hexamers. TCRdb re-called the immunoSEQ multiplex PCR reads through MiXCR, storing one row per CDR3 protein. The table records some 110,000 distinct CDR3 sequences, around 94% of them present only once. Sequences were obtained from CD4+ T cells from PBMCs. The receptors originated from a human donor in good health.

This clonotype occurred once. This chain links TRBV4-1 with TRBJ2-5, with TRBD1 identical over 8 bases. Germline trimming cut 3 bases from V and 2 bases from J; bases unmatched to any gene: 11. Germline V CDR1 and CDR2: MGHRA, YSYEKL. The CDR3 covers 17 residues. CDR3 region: CASSQKFDRGRQETQYF. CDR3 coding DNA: TGCGCCAGCAGCCAGAAATTCGACAGGGGACGTCAAGAGACCCAGTACTTC.

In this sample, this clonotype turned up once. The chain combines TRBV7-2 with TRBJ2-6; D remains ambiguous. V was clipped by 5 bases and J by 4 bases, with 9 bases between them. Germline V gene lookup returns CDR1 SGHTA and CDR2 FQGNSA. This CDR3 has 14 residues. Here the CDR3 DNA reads TGTGCCAGCAGCCCGACTCAGGGGGCCAACGTCCTGACTTTC. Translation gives CASSPTQGANVLTF.

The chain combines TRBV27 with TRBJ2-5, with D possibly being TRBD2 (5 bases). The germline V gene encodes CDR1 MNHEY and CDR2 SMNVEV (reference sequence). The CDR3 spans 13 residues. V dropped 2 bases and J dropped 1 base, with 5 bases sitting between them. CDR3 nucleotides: TGTGCCAGCAGTTTACGGGGCCAAGAGACCCAGTACTTC. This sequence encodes CASSLRGQETQYF.

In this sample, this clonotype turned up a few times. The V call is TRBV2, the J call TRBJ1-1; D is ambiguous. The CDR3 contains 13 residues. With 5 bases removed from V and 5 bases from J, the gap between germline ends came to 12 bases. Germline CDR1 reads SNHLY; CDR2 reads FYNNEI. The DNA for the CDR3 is TGTGCCAGCAGTTTGGACCTAGGAACTGAAGCTTTCTTT. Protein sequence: CASSLDLGTEAFF.

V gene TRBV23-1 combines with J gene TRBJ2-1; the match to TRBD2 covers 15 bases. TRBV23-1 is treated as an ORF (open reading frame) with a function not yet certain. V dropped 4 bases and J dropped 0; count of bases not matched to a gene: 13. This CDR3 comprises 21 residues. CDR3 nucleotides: TGCGCCAGCAGTCCGCCCCAGGGACTAGCGGGAGGTAGAAGCTCCTACAATGAGCAGTTCTTC. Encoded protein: CASSPPQGLAGGRSSYNEQFF.

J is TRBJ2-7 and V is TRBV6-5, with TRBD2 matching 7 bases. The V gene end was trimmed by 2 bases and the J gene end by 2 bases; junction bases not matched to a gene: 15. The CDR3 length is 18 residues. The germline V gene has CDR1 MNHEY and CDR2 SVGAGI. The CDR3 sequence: CASSYRGSGGPTAYEQYF. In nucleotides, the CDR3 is TGTGCCAGCAGTTACCGGGGATCGGGGGGACCCACCGCCTACGAGCAGTACTTC.

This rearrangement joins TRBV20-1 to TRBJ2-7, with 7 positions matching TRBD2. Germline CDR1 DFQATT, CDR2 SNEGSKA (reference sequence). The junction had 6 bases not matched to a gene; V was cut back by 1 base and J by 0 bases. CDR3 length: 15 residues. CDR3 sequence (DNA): TGCAGTGCTAGAGTTAGCGGGCCACTCTCCTACGAGCAGTACTTC. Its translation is CSARVSGPLSYEQYF.

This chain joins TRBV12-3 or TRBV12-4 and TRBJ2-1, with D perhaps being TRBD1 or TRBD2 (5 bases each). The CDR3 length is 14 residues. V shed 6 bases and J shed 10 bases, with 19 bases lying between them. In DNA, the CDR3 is TGTGCCAGCAGCCCCCGGGACGTCGGTGGAGAGCAGTTCTTC. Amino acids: CASSPRDVGGEQFF.

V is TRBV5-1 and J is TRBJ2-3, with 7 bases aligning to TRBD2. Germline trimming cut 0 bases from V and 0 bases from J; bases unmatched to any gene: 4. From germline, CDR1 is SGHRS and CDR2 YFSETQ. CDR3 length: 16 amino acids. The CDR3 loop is CASSLVPGGSTDTQYF. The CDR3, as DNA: TGCGCCAGCAGCTTGGTTCCGGGAGGAAGCACAGATACGCAGTATTTT.

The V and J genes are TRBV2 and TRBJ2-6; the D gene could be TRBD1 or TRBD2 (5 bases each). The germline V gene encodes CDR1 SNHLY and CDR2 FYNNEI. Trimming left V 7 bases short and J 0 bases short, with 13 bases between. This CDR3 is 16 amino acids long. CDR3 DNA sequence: TGTGCCAGCAAGGCAGGGACCAACTCTGGGGCCAACGTCCTGACTTTC. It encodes CASKAGTNSGANVLTF.

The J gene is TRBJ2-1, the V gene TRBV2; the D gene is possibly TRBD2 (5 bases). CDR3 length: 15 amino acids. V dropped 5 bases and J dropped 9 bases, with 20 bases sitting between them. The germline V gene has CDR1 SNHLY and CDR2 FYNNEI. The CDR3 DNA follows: TGTGCCAGCAGTTACCGGGGATTAGAAGTCCCTGAGCAGTTCTTC. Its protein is CASSYRGLEVPEQFF. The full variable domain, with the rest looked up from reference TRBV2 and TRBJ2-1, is EPEVTQTPSHQVTQMGQEVILRCVPISNHLYFYWYRQILGQKVEFLVSFYNNEISEKSEIFDDQFSVERPDGSNFTLKIRSTKLEDSAMYFCASSYRGLEVPEQFFGPGTRLTVL.

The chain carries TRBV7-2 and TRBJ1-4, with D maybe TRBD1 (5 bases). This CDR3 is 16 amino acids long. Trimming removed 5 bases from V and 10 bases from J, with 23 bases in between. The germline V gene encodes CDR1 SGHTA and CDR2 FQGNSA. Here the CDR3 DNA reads TGTGCCAGCAGCCCGCCTGGACCCGCCCTGGGGGGAAAACTGTTTTTT. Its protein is CASSPPGPALGGKLFF.

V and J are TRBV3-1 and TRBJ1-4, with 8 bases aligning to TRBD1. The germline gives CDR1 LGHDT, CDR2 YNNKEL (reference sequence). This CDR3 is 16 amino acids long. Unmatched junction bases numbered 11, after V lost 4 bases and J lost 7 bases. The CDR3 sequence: CASSPVRQGRGEKLFF. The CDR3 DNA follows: TGTGCCAGCAGCCCCGTAAGACAGGGGAGAGGTGAAAAACTGTTTTTT.

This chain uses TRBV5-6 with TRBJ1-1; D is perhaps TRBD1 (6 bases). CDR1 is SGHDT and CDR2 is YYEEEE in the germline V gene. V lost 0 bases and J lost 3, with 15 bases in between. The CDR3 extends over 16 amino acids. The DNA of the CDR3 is TGTGCCAGCAGCTTGGCCCGCAGGGGCAGGTACACTGAAGCTTTCTTT. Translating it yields CASSLARRGRYTEAFF.

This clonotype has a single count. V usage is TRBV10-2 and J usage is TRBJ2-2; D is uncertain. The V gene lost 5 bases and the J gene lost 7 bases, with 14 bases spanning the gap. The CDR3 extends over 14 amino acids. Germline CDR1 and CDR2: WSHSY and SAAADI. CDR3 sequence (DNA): TGCGCCAGCAGTTTGAGTCCGACCGACGGGGAGCTGTTTTTT. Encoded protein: CASSLSPTDGELFF.

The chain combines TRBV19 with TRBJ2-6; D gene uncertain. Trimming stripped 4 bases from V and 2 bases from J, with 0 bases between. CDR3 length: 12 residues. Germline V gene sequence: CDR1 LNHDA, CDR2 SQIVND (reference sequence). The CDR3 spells CASSTGANVLTF. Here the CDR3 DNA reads TGTGCCAGTAGTACTGGGGCCAACGTCCTGACTTTC.

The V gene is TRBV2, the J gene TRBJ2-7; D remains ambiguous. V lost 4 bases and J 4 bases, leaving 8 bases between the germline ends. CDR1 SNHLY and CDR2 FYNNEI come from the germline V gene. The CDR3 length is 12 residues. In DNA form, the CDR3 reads TGTGCCAGCAGTGTGAAGGGTTACGAGCAGTACTTC. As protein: CASSVKGYEQYF.

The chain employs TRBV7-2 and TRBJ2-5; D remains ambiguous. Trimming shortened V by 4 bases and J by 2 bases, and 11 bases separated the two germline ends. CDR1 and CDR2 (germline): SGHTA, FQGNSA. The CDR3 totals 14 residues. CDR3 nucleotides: TGTGCCAGCAGCTATACACTACTTCAAGAGACCCAGTACTTC. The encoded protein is CASSYTLLQETQYF.

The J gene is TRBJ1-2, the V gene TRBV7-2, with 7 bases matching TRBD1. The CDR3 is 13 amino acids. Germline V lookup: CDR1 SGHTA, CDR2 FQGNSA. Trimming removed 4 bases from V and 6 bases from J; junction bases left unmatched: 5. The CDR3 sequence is CASSSGGSDGYTF. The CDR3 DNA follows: TGTGCCAGCAGCTCAGGGGGGTCCGATGGCTACACCTTC.

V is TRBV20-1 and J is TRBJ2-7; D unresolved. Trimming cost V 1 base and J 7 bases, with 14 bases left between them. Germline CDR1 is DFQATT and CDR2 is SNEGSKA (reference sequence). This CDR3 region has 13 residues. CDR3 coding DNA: TGCAGTGCTAGAGTCGACTCTGATCGGGAGCAGTACTTC. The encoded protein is CSARVDSDREQYF.

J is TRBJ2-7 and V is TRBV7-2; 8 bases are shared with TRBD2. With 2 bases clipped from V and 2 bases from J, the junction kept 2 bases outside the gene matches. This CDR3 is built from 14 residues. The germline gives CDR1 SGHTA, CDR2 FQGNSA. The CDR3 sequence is CASSLSGGAYEQYF. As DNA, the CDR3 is TGTGCCAGCAGCTTATCGGGAGGGGCCTACGAGCAGTACTTC. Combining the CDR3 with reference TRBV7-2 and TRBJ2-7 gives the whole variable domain GAGVSQSPSNKVTEKGKDVELRCDPISGHTALYWYRQSLGQGLEFLIYFQGNSAPDKSGLPSDRFSAERTGGSVSTLTIQRTQQEDSAVYLCASSLSGGAYEQYFGPGTRLTVT.

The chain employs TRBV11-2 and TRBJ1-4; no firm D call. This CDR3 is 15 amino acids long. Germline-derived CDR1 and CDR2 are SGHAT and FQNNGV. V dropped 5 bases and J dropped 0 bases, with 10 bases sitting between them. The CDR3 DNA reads TGTGCCAGCAGCACAAGACGGACAACTAATGAAAAACTGTTTTTT. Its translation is CASSTRRTTNEKLFF.

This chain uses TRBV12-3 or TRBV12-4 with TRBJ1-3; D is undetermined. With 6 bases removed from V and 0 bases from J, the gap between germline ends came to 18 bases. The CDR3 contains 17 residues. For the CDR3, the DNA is TGTGCCAGCAGCCTTTCGGGCAGTCCAAGCTCTGGAAACACCATATATTTT. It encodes CASSLSGSPSSGNTIYF.

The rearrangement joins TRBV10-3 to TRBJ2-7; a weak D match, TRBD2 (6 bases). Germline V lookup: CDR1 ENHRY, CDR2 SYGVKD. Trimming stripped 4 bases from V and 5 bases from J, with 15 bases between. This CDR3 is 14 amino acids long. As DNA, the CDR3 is TGTGCCATCAGTGGAGGGCGGGACGCCGACGAGCAGTACTTC. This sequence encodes CAISGGRDADEQYF.

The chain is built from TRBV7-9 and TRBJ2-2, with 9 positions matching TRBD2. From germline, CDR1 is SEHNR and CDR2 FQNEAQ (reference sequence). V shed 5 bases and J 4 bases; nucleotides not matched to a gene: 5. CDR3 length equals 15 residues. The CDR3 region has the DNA TGTGCCAGCAGCATTCTAGCGGGGCGCACCGGGGAGCTGTTTTTT. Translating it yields CASSILAGRTGELFF. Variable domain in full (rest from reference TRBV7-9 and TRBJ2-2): DTGVSQNPRHKITKRGQNVTFRCDPISEHNRLYWYRQTLGQGPEFLTYFQNEAQLEKSRLLSDRFSAERPKGSFSTLEIQRTEQGDSAMYLCASSILAGRTGELFFGEGSRLTVL.

The CDR3 here is CASSRDGNMPTEAFF. Written as DNA, the CDR3 is TGCGCCAGCAGCAGGGACGGCAATATGCCCACTGAAGCTTTCTTT. This sequence joins TRBV5-1 and TRBJ1-1; D may be TRBD1 (5 bases). CDR1 and CDR2 (germline): SGHRS, YFSETQ. There are 15 residues in the CDR3. Trimming shortened V by 4 bases and J by 4 bases, and 17 bases separated the two germline ends.

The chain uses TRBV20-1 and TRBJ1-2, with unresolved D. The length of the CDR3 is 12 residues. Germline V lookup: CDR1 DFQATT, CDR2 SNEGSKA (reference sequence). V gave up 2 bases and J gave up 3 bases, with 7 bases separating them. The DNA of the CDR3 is TGCAGTGCTAGAAGAGGCGACTATGGCTACACCTTC. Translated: CSARRGDYGYTF.

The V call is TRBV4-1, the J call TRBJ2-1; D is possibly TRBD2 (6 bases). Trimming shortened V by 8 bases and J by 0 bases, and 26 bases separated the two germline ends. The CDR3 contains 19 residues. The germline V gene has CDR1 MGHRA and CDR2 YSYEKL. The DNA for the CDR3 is TGCGCCAGCGGCCCTCGGGGACTTCCTCCCGTGAGCTCCTACAATGAGCAGTTCTTC. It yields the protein CASGPRGLPPVSSYNEQFF.

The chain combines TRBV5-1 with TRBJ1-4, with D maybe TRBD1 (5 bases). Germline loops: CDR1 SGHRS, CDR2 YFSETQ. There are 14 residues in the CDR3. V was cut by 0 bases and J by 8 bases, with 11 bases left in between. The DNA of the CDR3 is TGCGCCAGCAGCTTGGGTCAGGGTGAGGAAAAACTGTTTTTT. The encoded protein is CASSLGQGEEKLFF.

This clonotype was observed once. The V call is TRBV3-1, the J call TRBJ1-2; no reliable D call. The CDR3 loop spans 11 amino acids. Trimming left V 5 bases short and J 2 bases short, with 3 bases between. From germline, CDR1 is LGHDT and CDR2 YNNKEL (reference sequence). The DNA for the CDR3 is TGTGCCAGCAGCTCAAACTATGGCTACACCTTC. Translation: CASSSNYGYTF. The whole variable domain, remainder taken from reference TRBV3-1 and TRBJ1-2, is DTAVSQTPKYLVTQMGNDKSIKCEQNLGHDTMYWYKQDSKKFLKIMFSYNNKELIINETVPNRFSPKSPDKAHLNLHINSLELGDSAVYFCASSSNYGYTFGSGTRLTVV.

CDR3 in amino acids: CASSTGDREYGYTF. As DNA, the CDR3 is TGTGCCAGCAGCACGGGGGACAGGGAGTATGGCTACACCTTC. The rearrangement links TRBV5-4 to TRBJ1-2; 9 nucleotides agree with TRBD1. This CDR3 is 14 amino acids long. Germline CDR1 and CDR2: SGHNT and YYREEE (reference sequence). The V and J ends lost 4 bases and 5 bases, in that order; junction bases with no gene match: 6.